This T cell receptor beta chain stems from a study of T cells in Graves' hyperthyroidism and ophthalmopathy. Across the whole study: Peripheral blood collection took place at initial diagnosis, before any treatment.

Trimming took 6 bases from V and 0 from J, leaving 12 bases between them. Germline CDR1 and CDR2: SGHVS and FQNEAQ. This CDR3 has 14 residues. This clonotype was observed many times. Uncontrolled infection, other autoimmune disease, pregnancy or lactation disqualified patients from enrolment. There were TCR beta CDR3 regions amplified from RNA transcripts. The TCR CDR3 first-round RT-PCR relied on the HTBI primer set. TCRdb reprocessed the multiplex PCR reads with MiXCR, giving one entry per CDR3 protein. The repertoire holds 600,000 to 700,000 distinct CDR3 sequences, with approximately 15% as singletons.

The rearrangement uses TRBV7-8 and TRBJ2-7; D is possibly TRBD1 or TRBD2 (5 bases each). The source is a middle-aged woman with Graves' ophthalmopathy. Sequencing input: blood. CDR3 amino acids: CASSFRDPSYEQYF. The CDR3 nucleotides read TGTGCCAGCAGTTTCCGGGACCCCTCCTACGAGCAGTACTTC.